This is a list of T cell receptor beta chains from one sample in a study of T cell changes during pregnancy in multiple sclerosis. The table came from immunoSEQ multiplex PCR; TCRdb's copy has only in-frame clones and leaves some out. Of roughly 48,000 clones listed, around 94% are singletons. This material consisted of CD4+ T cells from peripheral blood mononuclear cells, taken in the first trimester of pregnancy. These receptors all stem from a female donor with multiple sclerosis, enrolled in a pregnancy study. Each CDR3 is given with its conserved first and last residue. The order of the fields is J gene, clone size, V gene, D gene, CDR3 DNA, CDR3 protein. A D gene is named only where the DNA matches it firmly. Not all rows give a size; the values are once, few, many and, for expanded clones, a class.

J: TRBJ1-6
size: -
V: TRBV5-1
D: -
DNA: TGCGCCAGCAGCTTGGCACCCGTAAGTCAGAATTCACCCCTCCACTTT
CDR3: CASSLAPVSQNSPLHF

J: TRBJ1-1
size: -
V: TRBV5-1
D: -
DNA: TGCGCCAGCAGCTTGGCAGGGGTCATGAACACTGAAGCTTTCTTT
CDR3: CASSLAGVMNTEAFF

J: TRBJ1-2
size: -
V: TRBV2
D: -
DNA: TGTGCCAGCAGAAGGGACACCAACTATGGCTACACCTTC
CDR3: CASRRDTNYGYTF

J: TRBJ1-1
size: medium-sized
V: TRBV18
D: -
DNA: TGTGCCAGCTCACCACTCCCAACTGGGAGGAGAGACACTGAAGCTTTCTTT
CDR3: CASSPLPTGRRDTEAFF

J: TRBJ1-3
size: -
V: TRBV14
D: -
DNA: TGTGCCAGCAGCCAAGTCGGTGGAAACACCATATATTTT
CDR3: CASSQVGGNTIYF

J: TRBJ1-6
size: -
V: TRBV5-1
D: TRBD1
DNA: TGCGCCAGCAGCCGAACAGGGGGCGTGAATTCACCCCTCCACTTT
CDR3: CASSRTGGVNSPLHF

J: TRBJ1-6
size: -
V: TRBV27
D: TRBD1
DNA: TGTGCCAGCAGTTCGAGATCGACAGGGTGGCGGCAGGGTTCACCCCTCCACTTT
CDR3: CASSSRSTGWRQGSPLHF

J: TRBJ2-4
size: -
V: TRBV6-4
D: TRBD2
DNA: TGTGCCAGCAGTGACCTAGCGGGGGGACTAGCCAAAAACATTCAGTACTTC
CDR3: CASSDLAGGLAKNIQYF

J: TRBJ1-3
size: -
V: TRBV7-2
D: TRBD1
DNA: TGTGCCAGCAGCTTCTCCGGACAGGGCGGCGGAAACACCATATATTTT
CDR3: CASSFSGQGGGNTIYF

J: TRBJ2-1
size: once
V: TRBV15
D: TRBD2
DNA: TGTGCCACCAGCAGAGCGCTAGCGGGGGGGGCTAATAATGAGCAGTTCTTC
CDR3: CATSRALAGGANNEQFF

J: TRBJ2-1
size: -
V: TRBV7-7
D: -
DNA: TGTGCTAGCAGCTGGGGCCTTCTGAGCTCCTACAATGAGCAGTTCTTC
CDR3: CASSWGLLSSYNEQFF

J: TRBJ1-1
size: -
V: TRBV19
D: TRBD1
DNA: TGTGCCAGTAGAGGGACAGGAGGTTCGAACACTGAAGCTTTCTTT
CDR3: CASRGTGGSNTEAFF

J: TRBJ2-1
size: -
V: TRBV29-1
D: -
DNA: TGCAGCGTTGATTCCCCCGGAGACAATGAGCAGTTCTTC
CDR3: CSVDSPGDNEQFF

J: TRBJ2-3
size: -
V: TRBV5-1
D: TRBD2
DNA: TGCGCCAGCAGCCTTAGCGGGGGTGGCGCAGATACGCAGTATTTT
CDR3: CASSLSGGGADTQYF

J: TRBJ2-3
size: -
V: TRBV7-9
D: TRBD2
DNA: TGTGCCAGCAGCTTAGGGGGACTAGTTGGCCCCACAGATACGCAGTATTTT
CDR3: CASSLGGLVGPTDTQYF

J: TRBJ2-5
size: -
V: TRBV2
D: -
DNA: TGTGCCAGCGCCCCACGGACTGTCCAAGAGACCCAGTACTTC
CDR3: CASAPRTVQETQYF

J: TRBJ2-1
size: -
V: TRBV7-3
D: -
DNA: TGTGCCAGCAGCTCCGAGCCCACAGGGTACAATGAGCAGTTCTTC
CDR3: CASSSEPTGYNEQFF

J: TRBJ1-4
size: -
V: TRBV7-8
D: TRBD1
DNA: TGTGCCAGCAGCGCCGGACAGGGGGGGGAAAAACTGTTTTTT
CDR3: CASSAGQGGEKLFF

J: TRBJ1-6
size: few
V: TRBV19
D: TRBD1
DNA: TGTGCCAGTAGGGGACAGGGGTTTACTTCACCCCTCCACTTT
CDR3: CASRGQGFTSPLHF

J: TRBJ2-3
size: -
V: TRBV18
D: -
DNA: TGTGCCAGCTCCCCACTCTCCACGTCAGGCACTAGCACAGATACGCAGTATTTT
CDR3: CASSPLSTSGTSTDTQYF

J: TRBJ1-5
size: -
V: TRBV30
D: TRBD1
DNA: TGTGCCTGGGGACAGGGTCTAAATCAGCCCCAGCATTTT
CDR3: CAWGQGLNQPQHF

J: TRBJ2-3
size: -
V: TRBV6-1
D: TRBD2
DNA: TGTGCCAGCTGGACTAGCGGGGTGACAGATACGCAGTATTTT
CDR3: CASWTSGVTDTQYF

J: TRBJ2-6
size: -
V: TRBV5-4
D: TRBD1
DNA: TGTGCCAGCAGCTTGGTGGACAGGGGGCGGTCTGGGGCCAACGTCCTGACTTTC
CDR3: CASSLVDRGRSGANVLTF

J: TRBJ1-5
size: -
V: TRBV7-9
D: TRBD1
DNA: TGTGCCAGCAGCTTTGGACAGGGCGATCAGCCCCAGCATTTT
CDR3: CASSFGQGDQPQHF

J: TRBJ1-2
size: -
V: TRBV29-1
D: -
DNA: TGCAGCGTTGAAGACACGTACCGGGTAATAAGTGGCTACACCTTC
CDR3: CSVEDTYRVISGYTF

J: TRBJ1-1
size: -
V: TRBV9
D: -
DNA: TGTGCCAGCAGCCCGACGCCGACTAGCAGGGGCACTGAAGCTTTCTTT
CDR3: CASSPTPTSRGTEAFF

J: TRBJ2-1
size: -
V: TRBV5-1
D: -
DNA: TGCGCCAGCAAACCCGGGGACAACCCCAGCTCCTACAATGAGCAGTTCTTC
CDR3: CASKPGDNPSSYNEQFF

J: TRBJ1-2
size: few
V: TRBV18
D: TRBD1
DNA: TGTGCCAGCTCACCTATGGACAGGAACTATGGCTACACCTTC
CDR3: CASSPMDRNYGYTF

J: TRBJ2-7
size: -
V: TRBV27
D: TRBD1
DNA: TGTGCCAGCAGTTTAGACAGGGGGGGAAACGAGCAGTACTTC
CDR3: CASSLDRGGNEQYF

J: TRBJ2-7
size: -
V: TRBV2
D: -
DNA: TGTGCCAGCAGTGTTAGCTCCTACGAGCAGTACTTC
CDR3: CASSVSSYEQYF

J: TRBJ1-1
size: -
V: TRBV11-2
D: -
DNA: TGTGCCAGCACACTGAGGGCATTGAACACTGAAGCTTTCTTT
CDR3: CASTLRALNTEAFF

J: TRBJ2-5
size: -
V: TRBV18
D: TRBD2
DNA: TGTGCCAGCTCCGAGGGGACTAGCCGCGAGACCCAGTACTTC
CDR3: CASSEGTSRETQYF

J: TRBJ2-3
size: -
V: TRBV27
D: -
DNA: TGTGCCAGCAGTTTTTCCTTCCAGGGTACAGATACGCAGTATTTT
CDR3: CASSFSFQGTDTQYF

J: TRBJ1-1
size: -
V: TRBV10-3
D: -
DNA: TGTGCCATCAAAGAGGGTATGGACACTGAAGCTTTCTTT
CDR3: CAIKEGMDTEAFF

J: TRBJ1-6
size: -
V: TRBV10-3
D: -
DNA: TGTGCCATCAGGGTCCGGGAGGGCCCCCTCCACTTT
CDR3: CAIRVREGPLHF

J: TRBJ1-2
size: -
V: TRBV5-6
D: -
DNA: TGTGCCAGCAGCTCTAAGTGGAGGGTAGTTAGGGCTAACTATGGCTACACCTTC
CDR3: CASSSKWRVVRANYGYTF

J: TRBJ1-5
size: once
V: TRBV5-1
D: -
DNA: TGCGCCAGCAGCTTGGCCCCAGGGTATAATCAGCCCCAGCATTTT
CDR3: CASSLAPGYNQPQHF

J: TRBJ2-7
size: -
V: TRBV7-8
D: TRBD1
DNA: TGTGCCAGCAGCTTAGGTGTCGGTCACAGGGGGCTCGAGCAGTACTTC
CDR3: CASSLGVGHRGLEQYF

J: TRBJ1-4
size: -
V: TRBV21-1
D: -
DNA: TGTGCCAGCAGCAAAGCCTGTCCAACTAATGAAAAACTGTTTTTT
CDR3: CASSKACPTNEKLFF

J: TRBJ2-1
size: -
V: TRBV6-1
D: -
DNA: TGTGCCAGCAGTGAATTTGTCCAACAACAGTTCTTC
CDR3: CASSEFVQQQFF